This TCR beta chain was sequenced during a study of post-analysis software for immune sequencing data. The study, taken as a whole, reports: Multiple sclerosis patients had significantly lower normalized Chao1 diversity than controls. Four to six TRBV segments were more frequent in patients than controls; TRBV5-6, TRBV5-1 and TRBV20-1 belonged to this group.

This CDR3 has 13 residues. The germline CDR1 and CDR2 sequences are SGHRS and YFSETQ. This clonotype was observed a few times. Its matching antigen is unknown. One junction end does not reproduce the germline sequence, and a read error may be involved. cDNA libraries for TCR beta contained unique molecular identifiers. Researchers reported 400,000 to 550,000 cDNA molecules coming from 1 to 10 million T cells. TCRdb called the PCR reads again in MiXCR, with one record for every CDR3 protein. The data show roughly 430,000 distinct CDR3 sequences, approximately 38% seen once. The chain uses TRBV5-1 and TRBJ2-3; the D gene could be TRBD1 or TRBD2 (6 bases each). This TCR was recovered from a girl aged 2-15 years with multiple sclerosis. Material: blood. This CDR3 reads CASSLVGGDTQYF. CDR3 DNA sequence: TGTGCCAGCAGCTTAGTCGGGGGCGATACGCAGTATTTT.